This T cell receptor (beta chain) is from a study of graft-versus-host responses after intestinal transplantation (dated by TCRdb to about 2021). Turning to the overall study: Multivisceral, liver-intestinal, or isolated intestinal transplants were received by the recipients. Alloreactive clones were identified by sequencing pre-transplant mixed lymphocyte reaction products and comparing these products with unstimulated pre-transplant donor and recipient T cells. After intestinal transplantation, graft-versus-host and host-versus-graft alloreactive T cell clones in the graft, circulation and bone marrow were tracked using bulk TCR-beta CDR3 sequencing. A peak of at least 4% donor T cells among recipient peripheral blood mononuclear cells was the definition used for donor T cell macrochimerism. The cohort enrolled about two dozen intestinal transplant recipients including one retransplant, and 3 patients lacking pretransplant specimens were excluded. Rather than going through the commercial service, samples from a few later patients were sequenced in-house on an Illumina MiSeq and processed with MiXCR. Every recipient was given anti-thymocyte globulin induction, followed by about three years of maintenance tacrolimus and steroids. Overall results and qualifications from the work: Early after transplant, declines in HvG clones were associated with peak levels of circulating GvH clones. The conclusions were limited by the relatively low number and heterogeneity of the intestinal transplant patients. GvH clones turned up in recipient bone marrow, with some appearing earlier in ileal mucosa or blood, a pattern consistent with an intestinal mucosal origin. High GvH to HvG T cell clonal ratios were observed in the allografts of patients with donor T cell macrochimerism.

CDR1 LNHDA and CDR2 SQIVND were looked up in the germline V gene (reference sequence). V sheds 5 bases and J sheds 1 base, leaving 8 bases between their ends. From cysteine to phenylalanine, the CDR3 is 13 amino acids long. Of the read, only the CDR3 DNA is kept; its 39 bases are in frame from base 1. This clone is categorized as medium-sized (0.01 to 0.1%). There are no base qualities to consult, and no much larger clone falls within one base. The library was made by the immunoSEQ multiplex PCR assay. For most patients, genomic DNA was isolated with the Qiagen DNeasy Blood and Tissue Kit and sent frozen to Adaptive Biotechnologies for TCR sequencing. For most patients, genomic DNA was subjected to high-throughput TCR-beta CDR3 sequencing by Adaptive Biotechnologies. As for the authors' bioinformatics: TCR sequencing data were retrieved from Adaptive's ImmunoSEQ software for roughly 20 patients, whereas a few other patients were processed with MiXCR and VDJtools. CD4 versus CD8 sorting errors were corrected by removing sequences found in both subsets at a frequency ratio below 5:1. CDR3 nucleotide sequences shared between donor and recipient were removed because their origin could not be assigned. Alloreactive clones required at least 2-fold expansion over unstimulated cells and minimum CFSE-low frequency of 0.002% (template counts) or 0.001% (read counts). Mappable clones were those detected in sequenced pre-transplant spleen, lymph node, or MLR CFSE-low populations of the donor or recipient. Cumulative frequency of alloreactive clones was calculated as a percentage of all sequences weighted by copy number. TCRdb re-hosts the immuneACCESS table, in-frame sequences only. Its copies lack some clones; in the studies checked, an unresolved V gene accounts for under half of them, and the cause for the rest is not known. V and J calls and clone size come straight from that table; D and trimming were deduced from the DNA. The sample contains about 10,000 clones, 31% of them found a single time. Approximately 5% of the sample comes from the top ten.

The intended sense of this specimen's time point label: cells obtained before transplantation from donor or recipient. Mixed lymphocyte reactions plated some 200,000 CFSE-labeled pre-transplant responders with some 200,000 irradiated violet-dye-labeled stimulators and were cultured for about six days. Proliferating CD3+CD4+CFSE-low and CD3+CD8+CFSE-low responder cells were FACS-sorted on a BD Influx sorter after the mixed lymphocyte reaction. The chain is encoded by TRBV19 joined to TRBJ1-1; TRBD1 is a possible D gene, resting on 6 matching bases. This clonotype was sampled from a human patient who was an organ donor for intestinal transplantation. Sequences were derived from alloreactive CD4+ T cells from a mixed lymphocyte reaction culture, sampled before transplantation. Reading the label with the study, this specimen's cell subset or site is: CFSE-low proliferating T cells sorted from roughly 6-day pre-transplant mixed lymphocyte reaction (GvH or HvG direction). The nucleotide sequence is TGTGCCAGTAGTTCGGACAGGAACACTGAAGCTTTCTTT. This is translated as CASSSDRNTEAFF.